What follows are 3 T cell receptor beta chains derived from one specimen sequenced in a study. TCRdb passed the 5' RACE reads through MiXCR, listing each CDR3 protein once. Here the sample spans about 55,000 distinct CDR3 sequences, 20% being singletons. Treg sorting used a CD4+CD25+CD127-/low gate. Sequencing was done on a sample of tumor-infiltrating Tregs sorted from the breast tumor. These receptors all stem from a female donor with breast cancer.

This chain links TRBV20-1 with TRBJ2-5; no reliable D call. V lost 1 base to trimming and J lost 2 bases, with 5 bases between them. The CDR3 has 12 amino acids. The germline V gene encodes CDR1 DFQATT and CDR2 SNEGSKA (reference sequence). DNA of the CDR3: TGCAGTGCTAGAGCCACTCAAGAGACCCAGTACTTC. It encodes CSARATQETQYF.

V gene TRBV6-2 or TRBV6-3 combines with J gene TRBJ1-6; TRBD1 matches 12 bases. Germline V CDR1 and CDR2: MNHEY, SVGEGT. The CDR3 sequence is 14 residues long. The trim removed 9 bases at V and 10 bases at J, leaving 7 bases unmatched. CDR3 in DNA: TGTGCCAGTACCACCGGGACAGGGGGCTCACCCCTCCACTTT. Encoded protein: CASTTGTGGSPLHF.

The rearrangement joins TRBV6-1 to TRBJ1-5; 9 bases are shared with TRBD1. Germline V gene lookup returns CDR1 MNHNS and CDR2 SASEGT. V lost 7 bases and J lost 7; bases outside the gene matches: 17. This CDR3 contains 17 residues. The CDR3 DNA follows: TGTGCCAGCACCCCTGGAGGGACAGGGCAGAATTGGCAGCCCCAGCATTTT. This encodes CASTPGGTGQNWQPQHF.